The 29 T cell receptor beta chains below were found in one sample sequenced in a study of spatial heterogeneity in lung cancer. General study results and limits: One measure, the expanded intratumoral alpha and beta TCR count, tracked tumor mutation counts.

No antigen has been assigned to these receptors. One entry per CDR3 protein results from TCRdb running MiXCR on the 5' RACE reads. The sample contains 3,000 to 4,500 distinct CDR3 sequences, roughly 30% of which appear only once. The sample's time point: sample taken at primary tumor resection. Specimen: lung tumor tissue, collected at surgery. These receptor sequences come from a male donor with early-stage non-small cell lung cancer.

This clonotype was recorded at least ten times. The library was designed around alpha chains, so this beta chain is a stray read whose abundance carries little weight. This chain links TRBV15 with TRBJ2-1; D is ambiguous. Germline CDR1 reads LNHNV; CDR2 reads YYDKDF (reference sequence). V lost 2 bases to trimming and J lost 0 bases, with 8 bases between them. The CDR3 contains 15 residues. The chain's CDR3 is CATSRMRPSYNEQFF. The CDR3 DNA follows: TGTGCCACCAGCAGAATGCGGCCCTCCTACAATGAGCAGTTCTTC.

As to this clonotype: In a library made to pick up alpha chains, this beta chain is a stray read with a size that means little. V gene TRBV7-9 combines with J gene TRBJ2-7, with TRBD1 identical over 9 bases. Germline CDR1 SEHNR, CDR2 FQNEAQ (reference sequence). The CDR3 has 14 amino acids. V lost 4 bases to trimming and J lost 7 bases; unmatched junction nucleotides: 8. The CDR3 loop reads CASSSRTGEREQYF. The CDR3, as DNA: TGTGCCAGCAGCTCGAGGACAGGGGAACGGGAGCAGTACTTC. Full variable domain (outside the CDR3, taken from reference TRBV7-9 and TRBJ2-7): DTGVSQNPRHKITKRGQNVTFRCDPISEHNRLYWYRQTLGQGPEFLTYFQNEAQLEKSRLLSDRFSAERPKGSFSTLEIQRTEQGDSAMYLCASSSRTGEREQYFGPGTRLTVT.

Comment on this clonotype: Since the library was made to target alpha chains, this beta chain is a stray read and its abundance is not meaningful. The chain employs TRBV27 and TRBJ1-2; no definite D call. The germline V gene has CDR1 MNHEY and CDR2 SMNVEV (reference sequence). V was cut by 3 bases and J by 0 bases, with 5 bases left in between. CDR3 length: 13 residues. The CDR3 DNA follows: TGTGCCAGCAGTTTTGGGCCTAACTATGGCTACACCTTC. As protein: CASSFGPNYGYTF.

This clonotype is medium-sized (0.01 to 0.1%) within its sample. This beta chain is off target for a library built for alpha chains, so its abundance means little. This chain links TRBV28 with TRBJ1-4, with 7 bases that match TRBD1. The CDR3 length is 14 residues. The trim removed 6 bases at V and 4 bases at J, leaving 5 bases unmatched. In germline, CDR1 is MDHEN, CDR2 SYDVKM. Here the CDR3 reads CASRPGGINEKLFF. In DNA, the CDR3 is TGTGCCAGCAGACCAGGGGGAATTAATGAAAAACTGTTTTTT.

This clonotype was seen repeatedly, ten times or more. In a library made to pick up alpha chains, this beta chain is a stray read with a size that means little. The chain carries TRBV12-3 or TRBV12-4 and TRBJ2-1; TRBD1 matches at 8 bases. This CDR3 has 16 amino acids. After removal of 6 bases from V and 2 bases from J, the junction contained 9 bases not matched to a gene. The CDR3 DNA reads as TGTGCCAGCAGCCAATGGACAGGGAGCACCTACAATGAGCAGTTCTTC. Translation: CASSQWTGSTYNEQFF.

As regards this clonotype: In a library made to pick up alpha chains, this beta chain is a stray read with a size that means little. The chain is built from TRBV7-2 and TRBJ2-5; unclear D gene. Trimming took off 6 bases at V and 10 bases at J, with 15 bases between the two ends. The CDR3 runs 12 residues. Germline V gives CDR1 SGHTA, CDR2 FQGNSA. CDR3 coding DNA: TGTGCCAGCAGTCAAAACACGGGTTTCCAGTACTTC. This sequence encodes CASSQNTGFQYF.

Within the sample, this clonotype is medium-sized (0.01 to 0.1%). This beta chain is an off-target read within a library intended for alpha chains, so its frequency means little. The rearrangement joins TRBV6-1 to TRBJ2-7, with 7 nucleotides matching TRBD1. Trimming removed 2 bases from V and 3 bases from J; junction bases left unmatched: 4. The CDR3 totals 14 residues. Per germline, CDR1 MNHNS and CDR2 SASEGT. CDR3 residues: CASSENRGGYEQYF. The CDR3 DNA sequence: TGTGCCAGCAGTGAAAACAGGGGCGGCTACGAGCAGTACTTC.

In its sample, this clonotype is medium-sized. Found in a library prepared for alpha chains, this beta chain is an off-target read, and its abundance has little meaning. V is TRBV18 and J is TRBJ2-7; D is unresolved. This CDR3 is 13 amino acids long. With 0 bases removed from V and 2 bases from J, the gap between germline ends came to 5 bases. The germline V gene has CDR1 KGHSH and CDR2 LQKENI. Written as DNA, the CDR3 is TGTGCCAGCTCACCACCGGTAACCTACGAGCAGTACTTC. This codes for CASSPPVTYEQYF. Looking up the rest from reference TRBV18 and TRBJ2-7 gives the full variable domain: NAGVMQNPRHLVRRRGQEARLRCSPMKGHSHVYWYRQLPEEGLKFMVYLQKENIIDESGMPKERFSAEFPKEGPSILRIQQVVRGDSAAYFCASSPPVTYEQYFGPGTRLTVT.

This clonotype is medium-sized in the sample. As an off-target read in a library built for alpha chains, this beta chain has a frequency of little significance. This chain connects TRBV4-1 to TRBJ2-7; unclear D gene. Germline loops: CDR1 MGHRA, CDR2 YSYEKL. This CDR3 is built from 16 residues. Deletions cut 1 base from V and 7 bases from J, with 20 bases between. As DNA, the CDR3 is TGCGCCAGCAGCCAAGTCAATCTAGTAAGGTTTGAGGAGCAGTACTTC. This codes for CASSQVNLVRFEEQYF.

This clonotype is categorized as medium-sized (0.01 to 0.1%). This beta chain came through as a stray read in a library set up for alpha chains, and its size says little. V gene TRBV28 combines with J gene TRBJ2-1; 8 nucleotides line up with TRBD2. This CDR3 spans 16 amino acids. Germline V gene sequence: CDR1 MDHEN, CDR2 SYDVKM. V trimming: 3 bases; J trimming: 6 bases; junction bases outside the gene matches: 10. The CDR3 reads CASSLVTSGVFNEQFF. The CDR3 coding sequence is TGTGCCAGCAGTTTGGTAACTAGCGGAGTCTTCAATGAGCAGTTCTTC. Filled out from reference TRBV28 and TRBJ2-1, the complete variable domain reads DVKVTQSSRYLVKRTGEKVFLECVQDMDHENMFWYRQDPGLGLRLIYFSYDVKMKEKGDIPEGYSVSREKKERFSLILESASTNQTSMYLCASSLVTSGVFNEQFFGPGTRLTVL.

To note about this clonotype: This beta chain came through as a stray read in a library set up for alpha chains, and its size says little. In DNA form, the CDR3 reads TGTGCCGTCTCCGGGGCAGATACGCAGTATTTT. Translation: CAVSGADTQYF. This sequence joins TRBV10-3 and TRBJ2-3; weak D call: TRBD2 (5 bases). Germline V gene lookup returns CDR1 ENHRY and CDR2 SYGVKD. The ends were cut back, 11 bases at V and 4 bases at J, with 10 bases in the middle. The CDR3 extends over 11 amino acids.

This clonotype has only a few counts. Since it is a stray read in a library aimed at alpha chains, this beta chain has a size that is not meaningful. The chain recombines TRBV12-3 or TRBV12-4 with TRBJ2-7; 8 positions match TRBD2. V was pared by 2 bases and J by 3 bases, with 3 bases of the junction left unmatched. The CDR3 extends over 14 amino acids. The chain's CDR3 is CASSLLAGSYEQYF. The CDR3, as DNA: TGTGCCAGCAGTTTACTAGCGGGCAGCTACGAGCAGTACTTC.

This clonotype has at least ten counts. This beta chain is a stray read from a library made for alpha chains; its abundance is not meaningful. CDR3 sequence (DNA): TGCAGTGCTAAAGGGACCCTGAGCTCCTACGAGCAGTACTTC. Protein sequence: CSAKGTLSSYEQYF. This chain joins TRBV20-1 and TRBJ2-7, with D perhaps given as TRBD1 or TRBD2 (5 bases each). This CDR3 comprises 14 residues. CDR1 is DFQATT and CDR2 is SNEGSKA in the germline V gene (reference sequence). V was trimmed by 4 bases and J by 0 bases, leaving 13 bases between them.

There are a few counts of this clonotype. Within a library made for alpha chains, this beta chain is off target, and its count is uninformative. V gene TRBV13 combines with J gene TRBJ2-1; 8 nucleotides agree with TRBD1. The CDR3 runs to 14 residues. CDR1 and CDR2 (germline): PRHDT, FYEKMQ (reference sequence). The ends lost 2 bases at V and 12 bases at J; junction bases unmatched: 9. The CDR3 DNA reads TGTGCCAGCAGCTTACCCCGCAGGGGGCCAGTGCAGTTCTTC. Translation gives CASSLPRRGPVQFF.

By proportion, this clonotype is medium-sized. This beta chain is an unintended read in a library built for alpha chains; its size means little. J is TRBJ1-2 and V is TRBV6-5, with a weak D call TRBD1 (5 bases). Germline V CDR1 and CDR2: MNHEY, SVGAGI. The CDR3 covers 15 residues. Between the trimmed V and J ends, which lost 0 bases and 4 bases, there was a span of 12 bases. The CDR3: CASSYSRQGSYGYTF. Here the CDR3 DNA reads TGTGCCAGCAGTTACTCGCGGCAGGGCAGCTATGGCTACACCTTC.

This clonotype is labeled medium-sized (0.01 to 0.1%). In a library made to pick up alpha chains, this beta chain is a stray read with a size that means little. The chain has TRBV7-2 and TRBJ1-2, with TRBD1 as a possible D gene (6 bases). Germline assignment: CDR1 SGHTA and CDR2 FQGNSA. This CDR3 is 14 amino acids long. V lost 4 bases and J 6 bases, leaving 15 bases between the germline ends. The CDR3 nucleotides read TGTGCCAGCAGCTCCCCAAACGCAGGGGATGGCTACACCTTC. It encodes CASSSPNAGDGYTF.

This clonotype was observed many times. This beta chain represents an off-target read in a library built for alpha chains; its size is of limited meaning. CDR3 protein: CASSLGTAYEQYV. DNA for the CDR3: TGTGCCAGCAGCTTAGGGACAGCTTACGAGCAGTACGTC. The chain joins TRBV7-2 to TRBJ2-7, with a weak D call TRBD1 (6 bases). V was pared by 1 base and J by 4 bases, with 8 bases between. The CDR3 is 13 residues long. Germline assignment: CDR1 SGHTA and CDR2 FQGNSA.

Relative to its sample, this clonotype is medium-sized (0.01 to 0.1%). This beta chain is a stray read from a library made for alpha chains; its abundance is not meaningful. The chain combines TRBV24-1 with TRBJ1-1; D call uncertain. Deletions cut 5 bases from V and 1 base from J, with 4 bases between. Germline V gives CDR1 KGHDR, CDR2 SFDVKD. CDR3 length: 12 amino acids. In DNA, the CDR3 is TGTGCCACCAGTGGCCCGAACACTGAAGCTTTCTTT. As protein: CATSGPNTEAFF.

Regarding this clonotype: This beta chain is off target for a library built for alpha chains, so its abundance means little. The rearrangement joins TRBV20-1 to TRBJ2-7; 8 bases line up with TRBD1. The CDR3 has 14 residues. Germline loops: CDR1 DFQATT, CDR2 SNEGSKA (reference sequence). The trim removed 5 bases at V and 1 base at J, leaving 7 bases unmatched. The DNA of the CDR3 is TGCAGTGCTCACAGGGGGAAGGGTTCCTACGAGCAGTACTTC. It specifies CSAHRGKGSYEQYF.

As concerns this clonotype: This beta chain is an unintended read in a library built for alpha chains; its size means little. The chain is built from TRBV27 and TRBJ1-1, with a weak D call TRBD1 (5 bases). The CDR3 sequence is 14 residues long. V lost 2 bases and J lost 9, with 16 bases in between. Germline V gene sequence: CDR1 MNHEY, CDR2 SMNVEV (reference sequence). The CDR3 protein is CASSLGVSGSKAFF. For the CDR3, the DNA is TGTGCCAGCAGTTTAGGGGTATCAGGGAGTAAAGCTTTCTTT.

This clonotype is deemed medium-sized. This beta chain was picked up by a library intended for alpha chains and is off target, so its count carries little meaning. V gene TRBV20-1 combines with J gene TRBJ2-3, with D perhaps assigned TRBD1 or TRBD2 (6 bases each). Per the germline V gene, CDR1 is DFQATT and CDR2 is SNEGSKA (reference sequence). V lost 3 bases and J lost 2, with 15 bases in between. This CDR3 comprises 15 residues. The CDR3 DNA is TGCAGTGCTAGGGGAGGCGCAGGGGCCACAGATACGCAGTATTTT. This codes for CSARGGAGATDTQYF.

By share of the sample, this clonotype is medium-sized. This beta chain represents an off-target read in a library built for alpha chains; its size is of limited meaning. The chain couples TRBV5-1 to TRBJ1-2, with D perhaps TRBD1 (5 bases). The V end lost 4 bases, the J end lost 13 bases, and 26 bases lay between the germline ends. The CDR3 totals 15 residues. Germline-derived CDR1 and CDR2 are SGHRS and YFSETQ. The CDR3 spells CASSGTGEIRELRTF. CDR3 in DNA: TGCGCCAGCAGCGGGACCGGCGAAATAAGAGAATTGCGCACCTTC.

This clonotype is deemed hyperexpanded. A library made for alpha chains picked up this beta chain off target, so its size means little. This chain uses TRBV20-1 with TRBJ2-3, with D possibly TRBD2 on 6 matching bases. The germline V gene has CDR1 DFQATT and CDR2 SNEGSKA (reference sequence). This CDR3 contains 20 residues. V dropped 0 bases and J dropped 2 bases, with 27 bases sitting between them. Here the CDR3 reads CSARDFGRAGKMTSTDTQYF. CDR3 coding DNA: TGCAGTGCTAGAGATTTTGGTCGGGCGGGGAAAATGACTTCCACAGATACGCAGTATTTT.

This clonotype is categorized as medium-sized. Found in a library prepared for alpha chains, this beta chain is an off-target read, and its abundance has little meaning. This chain connects TRBV20-1 to TRBJ2-5; weak D call: TRBD1 (5 bases). The V and J ends lost 2 bases and 2 bases respectively, with 12 bases between them. Germline V lookup: CDR1 DFQATT, CDR2 SNEGSKA (reference sequence). The length of the CDR3 is 14 residues. The CDR3 protein is CSARISGPQETQYF. Written as DNA, the CDR3 is TGCAGTGCTAGAATCTCAGGGCCTCAAGAGACCCAGTACTTC.

By share, this clonotype counts as medium-sized. Because this beta chain is a stray read in a library intended to capture alpha chains, its abundance should not be given much weight. The chain is built from TRBV20-1 and TRBJ1-5; D is undetermined. This CDR3 has 11 residues. Germline CDR1 reads DFQATT; CDR2 reads SNEGSKA (reference sequence). The CDR3 region has the DNA TGCAGCGATGCCCGGCCCCAGCCCCAGCATTTT. Residues: CSDARPQPQHF.

This clonotype was recorded many times. The size of this beta chain means little, since it is a stray read in a library made for alpha chains. The chain links TRBV28 to TRBJ2-2, with D hard to call. CDR3 length equals 15 residues. Trimming stripped 6 bases from V and 1 base from J, with 12 bases between. The V gene's germline CDR1 is MDHEN and CDR2 SYDVKM. The CDR3 coding sequence is TGTGCCAGCAGGCCCGGCACAGAGAACACCGGGGAGCTGTTTTTT. Residues: CASRPGTENTGELFF.

This clonotype was seen many times. This beta chain appears as a stray read in a library generated for alpha chains; its size is not informative. The chain is built from TRBV5-1 and TRBJ2-7; D is perhaps TRBD1 (5 bases). The germline V and J ends were trimmed by 0 bases and 6 bases, with 10 bases remaining between them. The V gene's germline CDR1 is SGHRS and CDR2 YFSETQ. The CDR3 is made up of 13 amino acids. CDR3 nucleotides: TGCGCCAGCAGCTTGGAGGCAGGGCGCGAGCAGTACGTC. Encoded protein: CASSLEAGREQYV.

In this sample, this clonotype is medium-sized. This beta chain appears as a stray read in a library generated for alpha chains; its size is not informative. The chain uses TRBV6-5 and TRBJ2-2, with D perhaps assigned TRBD1 or TRBD2 (6 bases each). The CDR3 extends over 17 amino acids. The germline V gene encodes CDR1 MNHEY and CDR2 SVGAGI. The V gene lost 5 bases and the J gene lost 5 bases, with 21 bases spanning the gap. This CDR3 is CASSGSGWGAKTGELFF. The CDR3, as DNA: TGTGCCAGCAGTGGGAGTGGTTGGGGGGCCAAGACCGGGGAGCTGTTTTTT.

By sample share, this clonotype is medium-sized. Found in a library prepared for alpha chains, this beta chain is an off-target read, and its abundance has little meaning. V is TRBV5-1 and J is TRBJ2-5; a possible D gene is TRBD1 (6 bases). Germline assignment: CDR1 SGHRS and CDR2 YFSETQ. The CDR3 length is 13 residues. The V gene lost 4 bases and the J gene lost 4 bases, with 11 bases spanning the gap. In nucleotides, the CDR3 is TGCGCCAGCAGCGGGGGCACTGGAGAGACCCAGTACTTC. Translation: CASSGGTGETQYF.